This T cell receptor (beta chain) was found in a study of blood T cell repertoires in COVID-19. The overall study: Spain, Italy and the United States supplied samples that represented acute and convalescent COVID-19. The cDNA or gDNA used as material had been derived from T cells, B-cell-depleted T cells, or PBMCs.

CDR1 and CDR2 from the germline V gene are MNHEY and SVGAGI. The CDR3 is 15 amino acids. V lost 8 bases and J lost 4, with 21 bases in between. In the original workflow: Estimated nucleated cell counts came from reference gene primer amplification. Method: immunoSEQ multiplex PCR; TCRdb's copy keeps in-frame clones and lacks some. Clone size and V and J calls were adopted from that table, with D and trimming inferred from the DNA. This sample has tens of thousands of clones, with around 90% found just once. Sequencing used peripheral blood. The receptor's source is a human donor in a cohort sampled during active COVID-19. The rearrangement joins TRBV6-5 to TRBJ2-7; perhaps TRBD2 as D (5 bases). CDR3 amino acids: CASVRTGNPRYEQYV. The CDR3 DNA follows: TGTGCCAGCGTAAGGACGGGGAACCCACGGTACGAGCAGTACGTC.